This TCR beta chain was identified in a study of blood T cell repertoires in COVID-19. About the study: Samples came from the United States, Italy and Spain, spanning acute and convalescent COVID-19. PBMCs, B-cell-depleted T cells, or T cells provided the cDNA or gDNA that made up the material.

Original processing methods: For nucleated cells, counts were estimated from reference gene primer amplification. This table comes from immunoSEQ multiplex PCR, and its TCRdb copy is limited to in-frame clones, with some not included. V, J and clone size were drawn from that table, and D and trimming were deduced from the DNA. This sample yields around 130,000 clones, of which roughly 90% are seen a single time; less than 20% belongs to the top ten. The CDR3 extends over 13 amino acids. From germline, CDR1 is LGHDT and CDR2 YNNKEL (reference sequence). V shed 0 bases and J shed 5 bases, with 5 bases lying between them.

The chain uses TRBV3-1 (or the pseudogene TRBV3-2) and TRBJ2-1; no firm D call. This receptor was identified in a man aged 50 or older with active or convalescent COVID-19. The sequenced sample consisted of peripheral blood. The DNA of the CDR3 is TGTGCCAGCAGCCAAGATCTAAACAATGAGCAGTTCTTC. Translation: CASSQDLNNEQFF.